This is a list of T cell receptor beta chains from one sample in a study of cytomegalovirus exposure and HLA in healthy donors. Clones were sequenced by immunoSEQ multiplex PCR, and TCRdb holds only the in-frame ones, with some missing. The table records 150,000 to 200,000 clones, about 75% of them present only once. The material sequenced was PBMCs. Every receptor here comes from a man between 18 and 29 years old in good health and CMV-seropositive. Each CDR3 is given with its conserved first and last residue. The order of the fields is CDR3 DNA, CDR3 protein, J gene, clone size, D gene, V gene. The D gene is left open where the match is weak. Size values are once, few and many counts, or a class for expanded clones, and some rows have none.

TGTGCCAGCAGCCCGATACAGCTTAACTATGGCTACACCTTC,CASSPIQLNYGYTF,TRBJ1-2,few,-,TRBV7-8
TGTGCCAGCAGCCAGGGCACGAACACTGAAGCTTTCTTT,CASSQGTNTEAFF,TRBJ1-1,few,-,TRBV28
TGTGCCAGCAGCCACCCATACGGCCAGGGAGGCGGGGAGCTGTTTTTT,CASSHPYGQGGGELFF,TRBJ2-2,-,-,TRBV14
TGTGCCAGCAGCGGTGGTAGGAACACCGGGGAGCTGTTTTTT,CASSGGRNTGELFF,TRBJ2-2,-,-,TRBV11-3
TGCGCCAGCAGCTTGCCGGACAGGGTCACTGAAGCTTTCTTT,CASSLPDRVTEAFF,TRBJ1-1,-,TRBD1,TRBV5-1
TGCAGCGTCGGACAGACTAATAGCAATCAGCCCCAGCATTTT,CSVGQTNSNQPQHF,TRBJ1-5,-,-,TRBV29-1
TGTGCCAGCAGCCCCGGGACTAGCGGGGGGCCGGACACCGGGGAGCTGTTTTTT,CASSPGTSGGPDTGELFF,TRBJ2-2,-,TRBD2,TRBV5-4
TGTGCCAGCAGCAAAGCGGCATCCTCTGGAAACACCATATATTTT,CASSKAASSGNTIYF,TRBJ1-3,-,-,TRBV21-1
TGTGCCAGCAGTGAACGGGGGTGGAGGGGCTACACCTTC,CASSERGWRGYTF,TRBJ1-2,-,-,TRBV6-1
TGTGCCAGCAGCCCAAGCGGGGGGAAACAAGAGACCCAGTACTTC,CASSPSGGKQETQYF,TRBJ2-5,once,TRBD2,TRBV11-3